The source of this T cell receptor beta chain is a study of T cells in Graves' hyperthyroidism and ophthalmopathy. Researchers amplified the TCR beta CDR3 regions from RNA transcripts. First-round RT-PCR with HTBI primers amplified the TCR CDR3 region. TCRdb recomputed calls from the multiplex PCR reads with MiXCR, one row per CDR3 protein. The data show roughly 750,000 distinct CDR3 sequences, with 15% to 20% seen just once and around 8% held by the top ten. The authors deemed Graves' hyperthyroidism stable absent ophthalmopathy progression within 18 months. The ends were cut back, 6 bases at V and 2 bases at J, with 11 bases in the middle. Germline loops: CDR1 MDHEN, CDR2 SYDVKM. This CDR3 has 13 amino acids. The table lists this clonotype with many counts. Its antigen remains unidentified. Notes on the study in general: Ophthalmopathy, which appeared later, was predicted by the model a median around 6 months before onset.

Material: blood. V and J are TRBV28 and TRBJ2-7; D remains unclear. This receptor was identified in a man aged 18 to 29 with Graves' hyperthyroidism. The CDR3 loop is CASRSYVTYEQYF. CDR3 coding DNA: TGTGCCAGCAGATCCTACGTCACCTACGAGCAGTACTTC.